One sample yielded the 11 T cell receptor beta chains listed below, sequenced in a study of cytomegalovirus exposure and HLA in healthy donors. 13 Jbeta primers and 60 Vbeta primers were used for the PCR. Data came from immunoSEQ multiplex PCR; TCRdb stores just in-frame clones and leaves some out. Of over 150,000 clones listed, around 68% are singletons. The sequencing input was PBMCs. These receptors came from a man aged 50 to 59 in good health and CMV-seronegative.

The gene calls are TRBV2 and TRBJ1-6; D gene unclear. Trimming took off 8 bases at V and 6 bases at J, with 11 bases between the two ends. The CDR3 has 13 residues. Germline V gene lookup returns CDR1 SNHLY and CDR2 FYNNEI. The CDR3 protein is CASVGQVNSPLHF. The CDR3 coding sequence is TGTGCCAGCGTTGGGCAGGTTAATTCACCCCTCCACTTT.

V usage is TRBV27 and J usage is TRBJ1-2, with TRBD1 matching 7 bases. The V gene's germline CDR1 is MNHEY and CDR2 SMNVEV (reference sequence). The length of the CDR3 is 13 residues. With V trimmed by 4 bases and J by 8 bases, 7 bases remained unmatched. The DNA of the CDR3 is TGTGCCAGCAGTTACAGTGACAGGGTAGGCTACACCTTC. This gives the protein CASSYSDRVGYTF.

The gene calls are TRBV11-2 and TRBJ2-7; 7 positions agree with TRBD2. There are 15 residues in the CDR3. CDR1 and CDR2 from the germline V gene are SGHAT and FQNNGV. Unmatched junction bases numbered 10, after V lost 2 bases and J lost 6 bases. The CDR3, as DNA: TGTGCCAGCAGCTTAACGGGTCTCGTAGCGGGCGAGCAGTACTTC. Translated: CASSLTGLVAGEQYF.

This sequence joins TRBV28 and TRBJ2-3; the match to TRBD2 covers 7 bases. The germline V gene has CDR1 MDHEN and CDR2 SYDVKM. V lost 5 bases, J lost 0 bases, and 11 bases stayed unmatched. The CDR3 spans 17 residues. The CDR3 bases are TGTGCCAGCAGTGGGCCGTATGGCGGGGGAAGCACAGATACGCAGTATTTT. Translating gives CASSGPYGGGSTDTQYF.

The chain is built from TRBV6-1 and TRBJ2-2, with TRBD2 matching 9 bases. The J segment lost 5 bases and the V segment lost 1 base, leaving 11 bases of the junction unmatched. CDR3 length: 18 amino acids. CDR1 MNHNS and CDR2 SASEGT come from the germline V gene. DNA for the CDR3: TGTGCCAGCAGTGAAGGGGTGCTAGCGGGGACAATGACCGGGGAGCTGTTTTTT. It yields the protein CASSEGVLAGTMTGELFF.

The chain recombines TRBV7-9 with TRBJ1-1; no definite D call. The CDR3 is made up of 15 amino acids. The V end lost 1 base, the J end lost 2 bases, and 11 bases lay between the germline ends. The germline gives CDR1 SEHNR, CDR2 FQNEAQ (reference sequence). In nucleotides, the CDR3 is TGTGCCAGCAGCTTAGAGGCGGCAAGCAACACTGAAGCTTTCTTT. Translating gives CASSLEAASNTEAFF.

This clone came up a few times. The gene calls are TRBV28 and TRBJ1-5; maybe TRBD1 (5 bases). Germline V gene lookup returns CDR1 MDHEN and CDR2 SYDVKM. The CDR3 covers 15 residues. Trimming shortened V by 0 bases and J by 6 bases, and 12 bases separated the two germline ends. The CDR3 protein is CASSLWGQGGQPQHF. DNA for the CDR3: TGTGCCAGCAGTTTATGGGGTCAGGGAGGTCAGCCCCAGCATTTT.

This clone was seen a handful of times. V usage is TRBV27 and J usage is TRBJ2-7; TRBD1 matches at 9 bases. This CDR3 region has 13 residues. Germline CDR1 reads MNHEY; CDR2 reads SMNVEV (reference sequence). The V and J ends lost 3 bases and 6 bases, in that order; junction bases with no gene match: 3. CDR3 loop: CASSLGQGTEQYF. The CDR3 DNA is TGTGCCAGCAGTTTGGGACAGGGTACCGAGCAGTACTTC.

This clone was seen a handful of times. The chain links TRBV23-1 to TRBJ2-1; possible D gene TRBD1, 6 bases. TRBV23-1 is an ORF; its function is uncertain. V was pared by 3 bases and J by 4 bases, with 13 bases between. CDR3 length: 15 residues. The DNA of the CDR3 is TGCGCCAGCAGTCAGGAAGAGACAGGTTACAATGAGCAGTTCTTC. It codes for CASSQEETGYNEQFF.

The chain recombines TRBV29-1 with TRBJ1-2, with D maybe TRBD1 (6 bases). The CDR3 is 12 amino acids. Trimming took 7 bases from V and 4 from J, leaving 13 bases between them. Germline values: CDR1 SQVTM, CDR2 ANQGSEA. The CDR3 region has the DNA TGCAGCGCACTACAGGGCCTCTATGGCTACACCTTC. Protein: CSALQGLYGYTF.

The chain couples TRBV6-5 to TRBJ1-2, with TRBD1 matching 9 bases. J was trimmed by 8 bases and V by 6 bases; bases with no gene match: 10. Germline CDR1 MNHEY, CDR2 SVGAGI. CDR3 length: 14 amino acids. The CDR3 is CASRPGDRVSGYTF. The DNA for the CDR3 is TGTGCCAGCAGACCCGGGGACAGGGTATCGGGCTACACCTTC.